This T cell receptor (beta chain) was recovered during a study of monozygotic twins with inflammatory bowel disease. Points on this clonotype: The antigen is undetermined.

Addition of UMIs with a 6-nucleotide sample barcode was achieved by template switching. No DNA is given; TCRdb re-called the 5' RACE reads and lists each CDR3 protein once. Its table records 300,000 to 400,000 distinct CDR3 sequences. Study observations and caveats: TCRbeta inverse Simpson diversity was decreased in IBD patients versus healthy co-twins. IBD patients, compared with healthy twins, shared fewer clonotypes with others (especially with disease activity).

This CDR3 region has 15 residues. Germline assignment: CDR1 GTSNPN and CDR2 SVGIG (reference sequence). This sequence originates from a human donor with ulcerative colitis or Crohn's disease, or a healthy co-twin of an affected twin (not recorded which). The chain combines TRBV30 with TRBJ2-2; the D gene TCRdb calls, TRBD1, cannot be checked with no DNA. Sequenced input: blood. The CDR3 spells CAWSVLGGYTGELFF.